The subject of this entry is one TCR beta chain. The junction departs from the called germline gene at one end, perhaps through a read error. Libraries were prepared by immunoSEQ multiplex PCR; TCRdb keeps only in-frame clonotypes and omits some of them. The profile covers about 190,000 clones, with 70% to 80% appearing a single time and about 13% taken by the ten largest. In germline, CDR1 is MNHEY, CDR2 SVGAGI. CDR3 size: 12 residues. The source of the sample is a study of blood T cell repertoires in COVID-19. For the study at large: Nucleic acid was either cDNA or gDNA, and it came from T cells, B-cell-depleted T cells, or PBMCs.

The sequenced sample consisted of peripheral blood. This clonotype was obtained from a man aged 50 or older who had recovered from COVID-19. V is TRBV6-5 and J is TRBJ2-4; the D gene is possibly TRBD2 (5 bases). This chain's CDR3 is CASKTDSIIQYF. CDR3 coding DNA: TGTGCCAGCAAAACGGACTCCATTATTCAATACTTC.